This T cell receptor (beta chain) was retrieved from a study of blood T cell repertoires in COVID-19. Germline V gene lookup returns CDR1 SEHNR and CDR2 FQNEAQ (reference sequence). This CDR3 contains 14 residues. V lost 8 bases to trimming and J lost 5 bases; unmatched junction nucleotides: 7. TCRdb's copy holds only in-frame clones and misses some; the assay was immunoSEQ multiplex PCR. The sample includes approximately 290,000 clones, over 75% of them seen just once. The rearrangement uses TRBV7-9 and TRBJ2-1; 9 bases are a match to TRBD1. The material sequenced was PBMCs or T cells enriched from blood (not recorded which). This clonotype originated in a woman under 40 who had recovered from COVID-19. The CDR3 region is CASGEGQGDNEQFF. For the CDR3, the DNA is TGTGCCAGCGGGGAGGGACAGGGTGACAATGAGCAGTTCTTC.